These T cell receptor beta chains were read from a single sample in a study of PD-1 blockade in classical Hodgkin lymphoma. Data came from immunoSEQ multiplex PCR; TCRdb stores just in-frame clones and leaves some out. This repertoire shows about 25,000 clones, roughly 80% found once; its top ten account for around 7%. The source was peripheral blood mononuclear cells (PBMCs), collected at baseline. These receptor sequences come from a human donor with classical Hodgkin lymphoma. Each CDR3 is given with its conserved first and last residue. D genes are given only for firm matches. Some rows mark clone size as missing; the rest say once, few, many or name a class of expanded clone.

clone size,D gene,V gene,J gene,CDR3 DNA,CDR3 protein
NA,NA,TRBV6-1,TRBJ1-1,TGTGCCAGCTCGAAACCCCTGGGGAACACTGAAGCTTTCTTT,CASSKPLGNTEAFF
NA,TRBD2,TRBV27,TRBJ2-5,TGTGCCAGCAGTTTTCTAGCGGGGACGTACCAAGAGACCCAGTACTTC,CASSFLAGTYQETQYF
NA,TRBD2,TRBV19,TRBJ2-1,TGTGCCAGTAGTATAGGCGGGGGGGCCCTCAATGAGCAGTTCTTC,CASSIGGGALNEQFF
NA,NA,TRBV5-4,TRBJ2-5,TGTGCCAGCAGCTTGGTGGGCTTCTCGTACCAAGAGACCCAGTACTTC,CASSLVGFSYQETQYF
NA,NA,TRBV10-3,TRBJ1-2,TGTGCCATCACCCCCACAGGGTTATCTAACTATGGCTACACCTTC,CAITPTGLSNYGYTF
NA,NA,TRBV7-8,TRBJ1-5,TGTGCCAGCAGCTCCCGGACGAATCAGCCCCAGCATTTT,CASSSRTNQPQHF
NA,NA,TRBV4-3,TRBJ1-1,TGCGCCAGCAGCCAAGCGACAGGACCCATGAACACTGAAGCTTTCTTT,CASSQATGPMNTEAFF
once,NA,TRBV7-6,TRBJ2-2,TGTGCCAGCAGCAGTAAGGGACGGGGTAACACCGGGGAGCTGTTTTTT,CASSSKGRGNTGELFF
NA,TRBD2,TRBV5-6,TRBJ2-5,TGTGCCAGCAGCGCTGACAGTGTCTGGCGGGGGGGGCAAGAGACCCAGTACTTC,CASSADSVWRGGQETQYF
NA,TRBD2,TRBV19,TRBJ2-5,TGTGCCAGTAGTACGTTAGCGGGGGGCAGGGAGACCCAGTACTTC,CASSTLAGGRETQYF
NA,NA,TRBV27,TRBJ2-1,TGTGCCAGCAGTCCCTGGGGGGTATCCTACAATGAGCAGTTCTTC,CASSPWGVSYNEQFF
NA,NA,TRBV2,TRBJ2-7,TGTGCCAGCCAGGGATCCTACGAGCAGTACTTC,CASQGSYEQYF
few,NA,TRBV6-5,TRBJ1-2,TGTGCCAGCCGACAGGATAACTATGGCTACACCTTC,CASRQDNYGYTF
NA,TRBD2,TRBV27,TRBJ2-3,TGTGCCAGCATCCGTTCCCGAGCGGGGGGTCGAGATACGCAGTATTTT,CASIRSRAGGRDTQYF
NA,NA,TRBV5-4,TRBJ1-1,TGTGCCAGCAGCACCGTTATGAACACTGAAGCTTTCTTT,CASSTVMNTEAFF
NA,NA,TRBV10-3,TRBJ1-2,TGTGCCATCAGTGATGGGAAATGGAGCTATGGCTACACCTTC,CAISDGKWSYGYTF
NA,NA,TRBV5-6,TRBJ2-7,TGTGCCAGCAGCTTGGGGACATATCTCCGGGGGCAGTACTTC,CASSLGTYLRGQYF
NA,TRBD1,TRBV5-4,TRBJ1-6,TGTGCCAGCAGCCAGGGGGAGTATAATTCACCCCTCCACTTT,CASSQGEYNSPLHF
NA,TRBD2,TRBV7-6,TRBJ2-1,TGTGCCAGCAGCATCCTAGCGGGGGGGCTTTCTGAGCAGTTCTTC,CASSILAGGLSEQFF
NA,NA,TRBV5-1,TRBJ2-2,TGCGCCAGCCGCTTGTTCGGTGGGACCGGGGAGCTGTTTTTT,CASRLFGGTGELFF
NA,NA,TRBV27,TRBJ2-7,TGTGCCAGCAGTTTAACGTTGGGTGGGGCAGGGTTTACCTACGAGCAGTACTTC,CASSLTLGGAGFTYEQYF
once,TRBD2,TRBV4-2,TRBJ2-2,TGTGCCAGCAGCCAAGATCTCCCTAGCGGGGTAACCACCGGGGAGCTGTTTTTT,CASSQDLPSGVTTGELFF
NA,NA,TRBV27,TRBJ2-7,TGTGCCAGCAGACTTGGCGGGGGCGCGGAGCAGTACTTC,CASRLGGGAEQYF
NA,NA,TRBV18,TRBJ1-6,TGTGCCAGCTCACCTAACCGGGGCGGCACGAATTCACCCCTCCACTTT,CASSPNRGGTNSPLHF
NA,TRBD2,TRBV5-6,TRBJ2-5,TGTGCCAGCAGCCCATACATTAGCGGGTCAAGAGATACCCAGTACTTC,CASSPYISGSRDTQYF
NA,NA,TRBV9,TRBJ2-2,TGTGCCAGCAGCGTACGTGGTGATAGCAGAACCGGGGAGCTGTTTTTT,CASSVRGDSRTGELFF
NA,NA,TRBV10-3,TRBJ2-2,TGTGCCATCCACTCAGCCAACACCGGGGAGCTGTTTTTT,CAIHSANTGELFF
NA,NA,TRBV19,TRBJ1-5,TGTGCCAGTAGTATTCCGGGAAGCAATCAGCCCCAGCATTTT,CASSIPGSNQPQHF
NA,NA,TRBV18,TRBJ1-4,TGTGCCAGCTCCCCTATTATAGACCGGAAGGAAAAACTGTTTTTT,CASSPIIDRKEKLFF